Following are 3 T cell receptor beta chains from one sample sequenced in a study of Graves' ophthalmopathy and Graves' hyperthyroidism. RNA served as the template for amplifying TCR beta CDR3 regions. Scientists carried out first-round RT-PCR using HTBI primers and then a second-round multiplex PCR. MiXCR was run by TCRdb on the multiplex PCR reads, yielding one entry per CDR3 protein. This table has around 670,000 distinct CDR3 sequences, 35% to 50% appearing once. The sequenced material came from peripheral blood. These receptors were obtained from an adult man with Graves' ophthalmopathy.

This clonotype was seen ten or more times. The chain recombines TRBV7-9 with TRBJ2-5; D remains ambiguous. Trimming left V 8 bases short and J 4 bases short, with 8 bases between. The germline V gene has CDR1 SEHNR and CDR2 FQNEAQ (reference sequence). The CDR3 has 11 amino acids. CDR3 sequence reads: CASRRSETQYF. The CDR3 coding sequence is TGTGCCAGCCGTAGGTCAGAGACCCAGTACTTC. Supplemented by reference TRBV7-9 and TRBJ2-5, the full variable domain reads DTGVSQNPRHKITKRGQNVTFRCDPISEHNRLYWYRQTLGQGPEFLTYFQNEAQLEKSRLLSDRFSAERPKGSFSTLEIQRTEQGDSAMYLCASRRSETQYFGPGTRLLVL.

There are a few counts of this clonotype. The chain is built from TRBV10-3 and TRBJ1-6; TRBD1 matches at 10 bases. Germline loops: CDR1 ENHRY, CDR2 SYGVKD. V shed 2 bases, J shed 9 bases, and the junction held 1 base outside the gene matches. The CDR3 consists of 14 residues. The CDR3 loop is CAISEGQGGSPLHF. The CDR3 nucleotides read TGTGCCATCAGTGAGGGACAGGGGGGTTCACCCCTCCACTTT.

Concerning this clonotype: A much larger clone differs by one base, so this may be a read error. The chain links TRBV20-1 to TRBJ1-2, with 8 bases identical to TRBD1. The germline V gene has CDR1 DFQATT and CDR2 SNEGSKA (reference sequence). The CDR3 covers 13 residues. The trim removed 8 bases at V and 2 bases at J, leaving 7 bases unmatched. CDR3 amino acids: CSTDRQGNYGYTF. CDR3 DNA sequence: TGCAGTACCGACCGACAGGGGAACTATGGCTACACCTTC.